This TCR beta chain comes out of a study of cytotoxic CD8 clonotypes in ibrutinib-treated CLL. Study-level background: Patients gave response samples after a median approximately eleven months of treatment, range 6 to 36. Sample averages reached 250,000 to 300,000 productive templates and tens of thousands of productive rearrangements.

Some clones are missing from TCRdb's copy, which holds only in-frame ones; the method was immunoSEQ multiplex PCR. The sample carries approximately 300,000 clones, around four fifths recorded once. Germline values: CDR1 SNHLY, CDR2 FYNNEI. CDR3 length equals 15 residues. V lost 6 bases to trimming and J lost 0 bases, with 14 bases between them. The sequencing here drew on PBMCs, taken before ibrutinib treatment. The sequence was collected from a human donor with chronic lymphocytic leukemia. The chain is built from TRBV2 and TRBJ2-5; the D gene is possibly TRBD1 (7 bases). The CDR3 loop is CASSTGAGYQETQYF. Written as DNA, the CDR3 is TGTGCCAGCAGCACAGGGGCGGGGTACCAAGAGACCCAGTACTTC.